This T cell receptor beta chain is drawn from a study of cytomegalovirus exposure and HLA in healthy donors. Study-wide context: Early released data had around 79 million unique TCRs, all coming from HLA-typed donors.

As for this clone: The antigen is unknown.

The primer mix had 60 Vbeta and 13 Jbeta primers. Produced via immunoSEQ multiplex PCR; TCRdb's table is partial and in-frame only. The table shows about 150,000 clones, with 79% occurring only once. Findings and limits, study-wide: Later on, an analysis found that several of the most significant clusters appeared to be linked to common viral pathogens, which included parvovirus B19. Most subjects' HLA-A and HLA-B alleles were reportedly predicted from TCR beta sequences.

V gave up 0 bases and J gave up 1 base, with 9 bases separating them. The CDR3 consists of 15 residues. Germline V gene lookup returns CDR1 KGHSH and CDR2 LQKENI. This receptor was obtained from a man aged 45-65 years in good health and CMV-seropositive. This chain joins TRBV18 and TRBJ1-1, with a possible D match to TRBD1 (5 bases). The sequenced sample consisted of PBMCs. DNA for the CDR3: TGTGCCAGCTCACCACCGACAGCCGCGAACACTGAAGCTTTCTTT. Translating it yields CASSPPTAANTEAFF.